The 4 T cell receptor beta chains below come from one sample, sequenced in a study of persistence of HIV-infected CD4 T cells. Lysates of CMV-infected fibroblasts at around 9.8 ug/mL stimulated these cells. CD40L/CD69 double-negative CD45RO-high memory CD4+ T cells were collected. The libraries were made with immunoSEQ version 4 in survey mode. Using immunoSEQ multiplex PCR, the repertoire was profiled, and TCRdb retains in-frame clones only, with some absent. Of more than 35,000 clones in the sample, 65% to 85% were seen once. Antigen specificity for these receptors is unknown. The material sequenced was CD4+ T cells sorted from PBMCs after 18-hour stimulation, taken from a patient who received antiretroviral therapy. Receptors originate from an adult man with HIV who was CMV-seropositive.

The chain joins TRBV6-5 to TRBJ2-3; D might be TRBD2 (6 bases). The CDR3 is 14 amino acids. V was pared by 8 bases and J by 3 bases, with 15 bases between. Germline V gene sequence: CDR1 MNHEY, CDR2 SVGAGI. CDR3 amino acids: CASGTGTRTDTQYF. CDR3 DNA: TGTGCCAGCGGGACCGGGACTCGAACAGATACGCAGTATTTT.

The chain employs TRBV28 and TRBJ1-1; no firm D call. The V and J ends lost 4 bases and 6 bases respectively, with 18 bases between them. CDR1 and CDR2 (germline): MDHEN, SYDVKM. CDR3 size: 15 residues. CDR3 bases: TGTGCCAGCAGTTCTCGAGGAGGGTCTAGATCTGAAGCTTTCTTT. Protein product: CASSSRGGSRSEAFF. The full variable domain, completed using reference TRBV28 and TRBJ1-1, is DVKVTQSSRYLVKRTGEKVFLECVQDMDHENMFWYRQDPGLGLRLIYFSYDVKMKEKGDIPEGYSVSREKKERFSLILESASTNQTSMYLCASSSRGGSRSEAFFGQGTRLTVV.

CDR3 bases: TGTGCCACCAAGGGGGCAGAGACCCAGTACTTC. This translates into CATKGAETQYF. V and J are TRBV6-5 and TRBJ2-5; TRBD1 matches 7 bases. From germline, CDR1 is MNHEY and CDR2 SVGAGI. The CDR3 extends over 11 amino acids. V shed 10 bases, J shed 4 bases, and the junction held 3 bases outside the gene matches.

The J gene is TRBJ1-4, the V gene TRBV6-5; D is possibly TRBD1 (5 bases). Trimming pared 7 bases from V and 8 bases from J, leaving 17 bases between. The germline CDR1 and CDR2 sequences are MNHEY and SVGAGI. The CDR3 sequence is 14 residues long. CDR3 coding DNA: TGTGCCAGCAACCTTGGGGGTGGGATGGAAAAACTGTTTTTT. Translating gives CASNLGGGMEKLFF.